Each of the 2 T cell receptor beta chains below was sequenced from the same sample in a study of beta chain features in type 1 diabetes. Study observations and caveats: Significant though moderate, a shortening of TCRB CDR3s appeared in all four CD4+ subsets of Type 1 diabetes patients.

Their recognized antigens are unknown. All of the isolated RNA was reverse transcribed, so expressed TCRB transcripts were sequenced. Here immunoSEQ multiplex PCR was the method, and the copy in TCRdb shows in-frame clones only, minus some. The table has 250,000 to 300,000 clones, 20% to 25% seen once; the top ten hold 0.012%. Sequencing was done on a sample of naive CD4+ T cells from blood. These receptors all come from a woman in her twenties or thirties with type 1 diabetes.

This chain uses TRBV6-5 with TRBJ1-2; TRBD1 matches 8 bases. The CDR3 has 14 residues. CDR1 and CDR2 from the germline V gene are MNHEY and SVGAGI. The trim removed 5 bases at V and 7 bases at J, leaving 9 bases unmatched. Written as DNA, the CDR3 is TGTGCCAGCAGTAAGGACAGGGAGCAGGTTGGCTACACCTTC. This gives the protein CASSKDREQVGYTF.

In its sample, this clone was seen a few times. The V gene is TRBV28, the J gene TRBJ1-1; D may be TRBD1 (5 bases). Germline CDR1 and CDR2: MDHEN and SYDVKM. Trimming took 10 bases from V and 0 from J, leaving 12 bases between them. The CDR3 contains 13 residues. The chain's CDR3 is CATVTAMNTEAFF. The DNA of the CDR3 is TGTGCCACCGTGACAGCGATGAACACTGAAGCTTTCTTT.